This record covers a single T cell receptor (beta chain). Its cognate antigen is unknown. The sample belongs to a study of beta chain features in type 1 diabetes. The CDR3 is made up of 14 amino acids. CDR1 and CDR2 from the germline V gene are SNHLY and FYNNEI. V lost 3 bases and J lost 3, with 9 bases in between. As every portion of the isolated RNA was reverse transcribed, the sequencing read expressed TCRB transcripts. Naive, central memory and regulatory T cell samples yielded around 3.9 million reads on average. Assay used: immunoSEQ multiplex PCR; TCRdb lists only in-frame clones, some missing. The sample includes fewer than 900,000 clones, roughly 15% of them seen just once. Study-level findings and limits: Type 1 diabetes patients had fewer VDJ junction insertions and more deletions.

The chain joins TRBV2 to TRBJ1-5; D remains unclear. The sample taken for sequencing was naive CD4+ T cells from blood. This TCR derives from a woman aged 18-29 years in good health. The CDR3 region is CASSENSSNQPQHF. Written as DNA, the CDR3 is TGTGCCAGCAGTGAGAACAGCTCCAATCAGCCCCAGCATTTT.